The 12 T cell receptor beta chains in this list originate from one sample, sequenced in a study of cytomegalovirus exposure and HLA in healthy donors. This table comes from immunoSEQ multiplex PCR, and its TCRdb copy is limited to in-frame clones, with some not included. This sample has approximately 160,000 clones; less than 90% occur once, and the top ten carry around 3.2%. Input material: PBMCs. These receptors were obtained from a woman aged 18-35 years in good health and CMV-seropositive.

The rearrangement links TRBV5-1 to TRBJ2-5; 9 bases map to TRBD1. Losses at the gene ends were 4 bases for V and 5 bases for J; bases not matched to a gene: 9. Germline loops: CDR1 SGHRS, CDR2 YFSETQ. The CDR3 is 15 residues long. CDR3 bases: TGCGCCAGCAGCCCAGTACAGGGGGCGAGGGAGACCCAGTACTTC. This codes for CASSPVQGARETQYF.

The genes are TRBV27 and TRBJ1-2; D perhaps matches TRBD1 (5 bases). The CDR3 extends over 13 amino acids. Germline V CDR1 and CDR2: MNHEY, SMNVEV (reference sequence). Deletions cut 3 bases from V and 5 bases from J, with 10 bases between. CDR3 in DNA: TGTGCCAGCAGTTTTTCCAGGGCGTATGGCTACACCTTC. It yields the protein CASSFSRAYGYTF.

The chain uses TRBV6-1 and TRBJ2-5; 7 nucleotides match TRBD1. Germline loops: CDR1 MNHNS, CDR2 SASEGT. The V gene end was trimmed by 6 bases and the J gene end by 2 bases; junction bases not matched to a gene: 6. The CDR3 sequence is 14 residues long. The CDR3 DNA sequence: TGTGCCAGCAGGGGGACAGCAAAGCAAGAGACCCAGTACTTC. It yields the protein CASRGTAKQETQYF.

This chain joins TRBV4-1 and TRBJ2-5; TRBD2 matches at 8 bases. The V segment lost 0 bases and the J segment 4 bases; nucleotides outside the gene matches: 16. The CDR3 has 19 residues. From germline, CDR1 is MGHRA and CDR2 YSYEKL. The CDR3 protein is CASSQDDPVKREWRETQYF. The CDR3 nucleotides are TGCGCCAGCAGCCAAGACGACCCGGTTAAGCGGGAGTGGAGAGAGACCCAGTACTTC.

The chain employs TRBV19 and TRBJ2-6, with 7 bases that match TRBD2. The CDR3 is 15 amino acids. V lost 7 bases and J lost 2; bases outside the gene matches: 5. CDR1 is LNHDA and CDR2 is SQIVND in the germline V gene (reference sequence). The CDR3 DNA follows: TGTGCCAGTACCATTGGGGGGGCTGGGGCCAACGTCCTGACTTTC. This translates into CASTIGGAGANVLTF.

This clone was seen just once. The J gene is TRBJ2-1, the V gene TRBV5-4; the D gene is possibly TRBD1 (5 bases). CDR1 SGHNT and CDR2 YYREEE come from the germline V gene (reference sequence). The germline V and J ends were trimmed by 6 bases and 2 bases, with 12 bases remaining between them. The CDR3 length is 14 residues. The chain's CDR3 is CASNKGAPYNEQFF. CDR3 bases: TGTGCCAGCAACAAAGGGGCCCCCTACAATGAGCAGTTCTTC.

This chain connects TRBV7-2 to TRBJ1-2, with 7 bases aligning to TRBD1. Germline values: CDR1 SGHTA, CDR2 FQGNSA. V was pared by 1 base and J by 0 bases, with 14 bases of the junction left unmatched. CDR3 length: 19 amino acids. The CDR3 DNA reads TGTGCCAGCAGCTTAGGCGCAGGGGGACTCTCCGCAGCTAACTATGGCTACACCTTC. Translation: CASSLGAGGLSAANYGYTF.

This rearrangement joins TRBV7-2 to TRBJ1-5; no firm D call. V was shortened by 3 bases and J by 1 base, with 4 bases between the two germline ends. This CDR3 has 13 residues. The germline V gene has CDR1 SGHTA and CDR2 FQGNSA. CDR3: CASSFQSNQPQHF. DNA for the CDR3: TGTGCCAGCAGCTTTCAAAGCAATCAGCCCCAGCATTTT.

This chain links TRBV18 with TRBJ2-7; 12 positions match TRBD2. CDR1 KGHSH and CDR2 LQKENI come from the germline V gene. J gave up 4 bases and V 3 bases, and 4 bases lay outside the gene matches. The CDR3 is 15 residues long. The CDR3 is CASSPTSGSGYEQYF. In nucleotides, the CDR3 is TGTGCCAGCTCACCGACTAGCGGGAGCGGATACGAGCAGTACTTC.

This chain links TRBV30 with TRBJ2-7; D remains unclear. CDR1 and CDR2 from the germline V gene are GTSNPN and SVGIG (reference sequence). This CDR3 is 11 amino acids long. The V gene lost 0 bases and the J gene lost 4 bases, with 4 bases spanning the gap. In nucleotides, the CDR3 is TGTGCCTGGAGTGTACGGTACGAGCAGTACTTC. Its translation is CAWSVRYEQYF.

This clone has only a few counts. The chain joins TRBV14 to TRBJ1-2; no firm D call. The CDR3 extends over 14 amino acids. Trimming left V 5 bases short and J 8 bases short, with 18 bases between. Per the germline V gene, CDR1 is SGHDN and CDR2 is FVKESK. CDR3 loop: CASSFARRLEGYTF. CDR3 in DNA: TGTGCCAGCAGCTTCGCCCGGAGGTTAGAGGGCTACACCTTC.

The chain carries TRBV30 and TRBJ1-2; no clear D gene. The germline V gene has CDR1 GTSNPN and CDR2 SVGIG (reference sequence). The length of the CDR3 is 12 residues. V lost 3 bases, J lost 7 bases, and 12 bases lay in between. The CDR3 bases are TGTGCCTGGAGCCCCAACCGTAGTGGCTACACCTTC. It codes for CAWSPNRSGYTF. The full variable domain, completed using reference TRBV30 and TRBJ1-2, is SQTIHQWPATLVQPVGSPLSLECTVEGTSNPNLYWYRQAAGRGLQLLFYSVGIGQISSEVPQNLSASRPQDRQFILSSKKLLLSDSGFYLCAWSPNRSGYTFGSGTRLTVV.